The text below deals with one T cell receptor beta chain. Its antigen is not identified. The CDR3 loop spans 14 amino acids. The ends lost 3 bases at V and 3 bases at J; junction bases unmatched: 4. Per germline, CDR1 SNHLY and CDR2 FYNNEI. Method: immunoSEQ multiplex PCR; TCRdb's copy keeps in-frame clones and lacks some. The table lists 95,000 to 150,000 clones, approximately 83% of them singletons. The data were obtained in a study of T cell responses to AZD1222 COVID-19 vaccine. The overall study: Analyses pooled second doses at about 4 or about 12 weeks. Overall study findings and caveats: There were mostly white British donors and more females than males, and clonal diversity was possibly underestimated. The peak T cell response came first, and repertoires were sampled only after it.

The chain uses TRBV2 and TRBJ2-7; 8 bases map to TRBD1. The clonotype comes from an adult in good health. The sequences come from peripheral blood, collected on day 0 of AZD1222 vaccination. The CDR3: CASSEWGQVYEQYF. The CDR3 DNA is TGTGCCAGCAGTGAGTGGGGACAGGTCTACGAGCAGTACTTC.